This T cell receptor beta chain was identified in a study of shared clonotypes between healthy human individuals. Measured with immunoSEQ multiplex PCR; TCRdb has only the in-frame clones, and not every one. The table includes millions of clones, 93% detected once. Germline V gene sequence: CDR1 SGHTA, CDR2 FQGNSA. The CDR3 consists of 17 residues. J lost 7 bases, V lost 0 bases, and 12 bases had no gene match. Naive CD8 isolation took CD45RO-negative cells positively selected for CCR7 and excluded terminally differentiated effector memory CD45RA+ cells. The sample comprised naive CD8+ T cells from PBMCs. This chain links TRBV7-2 with TRBJ2-1; 7 bases agree with TRBD2. The sequence came from a man aged 18 to 29 in good health. Some clones in this sample may be carry-over from other donors' samples. CDR3 DNA: TGTGCCAGCAGCTTAGCGGGCTGGGAGGGCCCCGGGAATGAGCAGTTCTTC. This translates into CASSLAGWEGPGNEQFF.